The 13 T cell receptor beta chains below come from one sample, sequenced in a study of PD-L1 blockade in urothelial cancer (dated 2017 in TCRdb). The meaning of the sample's time point label: pretreatment peripheral blood. The library was generated by the immunoSEQ multiplex PCR assay. This is the immuneACCESS table as TCRdb keeps it, with only in-frame sequences that have V and J called. A part of the clones is gone; compared with another copy, unresolved V genes explain less than half, and the rest is unexplained. The sample profile shows tens of thousands of clones; around 90% of them were found once. Clones ranked in the top ten supply about 1.6% of the sample. Sequenced material: PBMCs, taken around atezolizumab (anti-PD-L1) treatment. Every receptor here comes from a man in his 60s with urothelial cancer.

This sequence joins TRBV7-3 and TRBJ1-1; D gene unclear. V lost 6 bases and J lost 0, with 8 bases in between. The CDR3 loop spans 13 amino acids. Germline CDR1 and CDR2: SGHTA and FQGTGA. The CDR3: CASSKTVNTEAFF. Written as DNA, the CDR3 is TGTGCCAGCAGTAAAACAGTGAACACTGAAGCTTTCTTT.

The J gene is TRBJ1-3, the V gene TRBV28; no clear D. The CDR3 length is 15 residues. Trimming removed 3 bases from V and 0 bases from J, with 9 bases in between. Germline V gene sequence: CDR1 MDHEN, CDR2 SYDVKM. The CDR3: CASSFVGTSGNTIYF. CDR3 bases: TGTGCCAGCAGTTTCGTCGGTACCTCTGGAAACACCATATATTTT.

The V gene is TRBV11-1, the J gene TRBJ1-1, with D unresolved. This CDR3 is built from 12 residues. Germline V gene data show CDR1 as SGHAT and CDR2 as FQDESV (reference sequence). V was trimmed by 1 base and J by 9 bases, leaving 9 bases between them. This CDR3 reads CASSLDRYQAFF. Here the CDR3 DNA reads TGTGCCAGCAGCTTAGATAGATACCAAGCTTTCTTT.

CDR3 nucleotides: TGTGCCAGCAGCGTTAGTAGGACTAGCGGGATCGGGCGGGCCGGGGAGCTGTTTTTT. The encoded protein is CASSVSRTSGIGRAGELFF. The V gene is TRBV9, the J gene TRBJ2-2; 12 bases line up with TRBD2. With V trimmed by 2 bases and J by 6 bases, 14 bases remained unmatched. CDR3 size: 19 residues. In germline, CDR1 is SGDLS, CDR2 YYNGEE.

The chain employs TRBV4-2 and TRBJ2-3, with 8 bases aligning to TRBD1. Trimming took 4 bases from V and 2 from J; bases not matched to a gene: 2. CDR3 length equals 14 residues. Germline CDR1 and CDR2: LGHNA and YNFKEQ. This CDR3 reads CASSPGQATDTQYF. CDR3 bases: TGTGCCAGCAGCCCGGGACAGGCCACAGATACGCAGTATTTT.

The V call is TRBV5-1, the J call TRBJ1-2; 8 nucleotides line up with TRBD1. The CDR3 is 15 amino acids. Germline trimming cut 3 bases from V and 2 bases from J; bases unmatched to any gene: 6. Looked up from germline, CDR1 is SGHRS and CDR2 is YFSETQ. The CDR3 region has the DNA TGCGCCAGCAGCTCTAGCGGGACAGGAAACTATGGCTACACCTTC. It codes for CASSSSGTGNYGYTF.

The chain carries TRBV28 and TRBJ2-7; D possibly corresponds to TRBD2 (7 bases). CDR3 length: 14 residues. Trimming took 7 bases from V and 5 from J, leaving 18 bases between them. CDR1 is MDHEN, CDR2 SYDVKM, per germline. The CDR3 region is CASNSLRGANEQYF. DNA of the CDR3: TGTGCCAGCAACTCTCTCCGGGGGGCCAACGAGCAGTACTTC.

The CDR3 reads CASSHSGLSQETQYF. The CDR3 DNA follows: TGCGCCAGCAGCCACAGTGGACTGTCACAAGAGACCCAGTACTTC. The V and J genes are TRBV4-3 and TRBJ2-5, with D tentatively TRBD2 (5 bases). Between the trimmed V and J ends, which lost 3 bases and 2 bases, there was a span of 13 bases. CDR1 is LGHNA, CDR2 YSLEER, per germline. This CDR3 has 15 amino acids.

The chain combines TRBV15 with TRBJ2-1, with D possibly TRBD2 on 5 matching bases. This CDR3 comprises 16 residues. V shed 3 bases and J shed 0 bases, with 12 bases lying between them. Germline lookup yields CDR1 LNHNV and CDR2 YYDKDF (reference sequence). CDR3 residues: CATSSGRASSYNEQFF. The DNA for the CDR3 is TGTGCCACCAGCAGTGGGCGGGCTAGCTCCTACAATGAGCAGTTCTTC.

This clone was counted a few times. The V call is TRBV21-1, the J call TRBJ1-6; TRBD1 is the table's D call, not checked against the DNA. TRBV21-1 is shown as a pseudogene. The CDR3 has 19 residues. CDR3 in amino acids: CASNGYPMRDRNYNSPLHF. The CDR3 nucleotides read TGTGCCAGCAATGGCTATCCGATGAGGGACAGAAACTATAATTCACCCCTCCACTTT.

The chain links TRBV5-1 to TRBJ2-5, with 7 bases fitting TRBD1. Germline CDR1 and CDR2: SGHRS and YFSETQ. The CDR3 runs 15 residues. J was trimmed by 2 bases and V by 3 bases; bases with no gene match: 7. The CDR3 DNA is TGCGCCAGCAGCTCCGGGACAGCGGTACAAGAGACCCAGTACTTC. Translated, it gives CASSSGTAVQETQYF. Combining the CDR3 with reference TRBV5-1 and TRBJ2-5 gives the whole variable domain KAGVTQTPRYLIKTRGQQVTLSCSPISGHRSVSWYQQTPGQGLQFLFEYFSETQRNKGNFPGRFSGRQFSNSRSEMNVSTLELGDSALYLCASSSGTAVQETQYFGPGTRLLVL.

The rearrangement uses TRBV5-1 and TRBJ1-2; 9 positions agree with TRBD1. Per germline, CDR1 SGHRS and CDR2 YFSETQ. The length of the CDR3 is 15 residues. After removal of 4 bases from V and 2 bases from J, the junction contained 6 bases not matched to a gene. The CDR3 DNA follows: TGCGCCAGCAGCCTACAGGGGGCGAGGAACTATGGCTACACCTTC. Amino acid sequence: CASSLQGARNYGYTF.

The chain has TRBV4-3 and TRBJ1-6, with 7 bases identical to TRBD1. Germline assignment: CDR1 LGHNA and CDR2 YSLEER. The V and J ends lost 0 bases and 10 bases, in that order; junction bases with no gene match: 6. The CDR3 has 15 residues. The CDR3 reads CASSQEYTGESPLHF. The CDR3 nucleotides are TGCGCCAGCAGCCAAGAATACACAGGGGAGTCACCCCTCCACTTT.